Below, one TCR beta chain is given with its context. This clone was seen only a few times. Its antigen is currently not known. The sample holds no much larger clone one base away, and base qualities are not on file. TCRbeta CDR3 regions were amplified from genomic DNA using the immunoSEQ Assay, a bias-controlled multiplex PCR. As for the authors' bioinformatics: The number of nucleated cells in each sample was estimated by amplification of reference gene primers within the assay. To quantify the absolute abundance of each unique TCRbeta CDR3 rearrangement, sequence reads were collapsed and filtered. For each sample, productive Simpson clonality was calculated by taking the square root of Simpson's diversity index across productive rearrangements. TCRdb's version of the immuneACCESS table is confined to in-frame rearrangements and falls short of the full clone set. An unresolved V gene accounts for under half of the shortfall where checked; the remainder is of unknown origin. V, J and clone size are those of that table, while D and trimming were read from the DNA. For this sample the table gives roughly 200,000 clones, of which around 88% were detected only once. The ten most abundant clones make up more than 6.5% of the sample.

For this chain, trimming is 5 bases at the V end and 3 bases at the J end, and the number of junction bases without a gene match is 4. Its CDR3 holds 13 amino acids, cysteine through phenylalanine. The retained sequence is limited to the CDR3, 39 bases, with the frame set at the first base. Based on the germline V gene, the CDR1 and CDR2 sequences are SGHNT and YENEEA. The source of the sample is a study of blood T cell repertoires in COVID-19 (dated by TCRdb to about 2020). For the study in its entirety: Collaborator samples came from the United States, Italy and Spain and covered acute and convalescent phases of COVID-19. HLA class I and class II types, where available, came from metadata supplied by the sample provider rather than from assay-based typing. The dataset comprised deeply sampled blood TCRbeta repertoires from subjects exposed to, actively infected with, or recovered from COVID-19. The samples were drawn from the first 160 participants of the ongoing ImmuneRACE study and from some 1,300 subjects provided by 6 global collaborators. The material from the prospective study consisted of cDNA or gDNA derived from T cells, B-cell-depleted T cells, or PBMCs. The repertoires were released in a freely available public database intended as a resource for research on the immune response to SARS-CoV-2. Sample metadata almost always included a de-identified subject ID, COVID-19 status, age in years and sex.

The paper as a whole reports these results and caveats: The amount of clinical and demographic metadata varied by source and participant and was provided uncurated.

Collaborating institutions collected whole blood in K2EDTA tubes following their own protocols. For TCRbeta analysis, collaborators shipped samples as frozen whole blood, isolated PBMCs, or DNA extracted from either of those sample types. The chain employs TRBV11-3 and TRBJ2-7, and TRBD1 aligns with 7 junction nucleotides. This clonotype originated in a man aged 35 to 55 with active or convalescent COVID-19. The sequenced material came from peripheral blood. In nucleotides, the sequence is TGTGCCAGCAGCGCAGGGGACAGCTACGAGCAGTACTTC. It translates to CASSAGDSYEQYF.